This entry lists 13 T cell receptor delta chains sequenced from one sample in a study of gamma-delta T cells after stem cell transplantation. TCRdb called clones anew from the RT-PCR reads with CATT. The repertoire holds approximately 4,200 delta-chain clones, with 1.5% to 2.5% as singletons. Sequencing was carried out using gamma-delta T cells. The receptors shown here come from a human donor. It is not recorded whose cells these are; they may come from a transplant donor.

The chain carries TRDV2 and TRDJ1; TRDD3 matches at 13 bases. Per germline, CDR1 GEAIGNYY and CDR2 EKD. The J segment lost 3 bases and the V segment lost 3 bases, leaving 9 bases of the junction unmatched. The CDR3 sequence is 17 residues long. The CDR3 coding sequence is TGTGCCTGTGACCCCCTACTGGGGGATACGGGATCCGATAAACTCATCTTT. This gives the protein CACDPLLGDTGSDKLIF.

The V call is TRDV2, the J call TRDJ1; the match to TRDD3 covers 9 bases. This CDR3 has 23 residues. V trimming: 1 base; J trimming: 2 bases; junction bases outside the gene matches: 28. CDR1 and CDR2 from the germline V gene are GEAIGNYY and EKD. The CDR3 region has the DNA TGTGCCTGTGACACAGTCGACGCGCGAGCCACTGGGGGACCGCGCGGGGGGACCGATAAACTCATCTTT. Translated: CACDTVDARATGGPRGGTDKLIF.

This clone was found a few times. A far larger clone is a single base away, which makes a read error likely. The V gene is TRDV2, the J gene TRDJ1, with 11 bases that match TRDD3. The CDR3 is made up of 25 amino acids. Germline V gene data show CDR1 as GEAIGNYY and CDR2 as EKD. CDR3: CACDTLNPPILGDKGPDRMTDKPIF. DNA of the CDR3: TGTGCCTGTGACACCTTAAATCCTCCCATACTGGGGGATAAGGGACCAGACCGTATGACCGATAAACCCATCTTT.

On this clone itself: TCRdb's entry gives the protein of a much larger clone, which mismatches this DNA's translation at residue 7, likely from a read error; the protein reported here is translated from the DNA. The chain is built from TRDV2 and TRDJ1; TRDD3 matches at 9 bases. CDR3 size: 19 residues. The J segment lost 0 bases and the V segment lost 0 bases, leaving 13 bases of the junction unmatched. Germline CDR1 reads GEAIGNYY; CDR2 reads EKD. The CDR3 nucleotides are TGTGCCTGTGACACCGTAGGGGATACGACGCTTGTATACACCGATAAACTCATCTTT. It translates to CACDTVGDTTLVYTDKLIF.

This clone was seen only a few times. The sample has other DNA sequences that encode this CDR3 too. This chain joins TRDV2 and TRDJ1, with 12 positions matching TRDD3. Looked up from germline, CDR1 is GEAIGNYY and CDR2 is EKD. V lost 1 base to trimming and J lost 0 bases; unmatched junction nucleotides: 5. The CDR3 covers 17 residues. CDR3 loop: CACDTLGDTRDTDKLIF. CDR3 bases: TGTGCCTGTGACACTCTGGGGGATACGCGGGACACCGATAAACTCATCTTT.

This clone was observed a handful of times. The amino acid sequence in TCRdb belongs to a much larger clone and departs from this DNA's translation at residue 18, likely a sequencing read error; the sequence shown is translated from the DNA. This chain links TRDV2 with TRDJ1; the match to TRDD3 covers 10 bases. V shed 2 bases, J shed 0 bases, and the junction held 29 bases outside the gene matches. This CDR3 comprises 24 residues. Germline lookup yields CDR1 GEAIGNYY and CDR2 EKD. The CDR3 DNA follows: TGTGCCTGTGACAGCCTCCTGGGGGATAGGGGGGGGATACAGGGCGAAAGGCACACCGATAAACTCATCTTT. Translating gives CACDSLLGDRGGIQGERHTDKLIF.

Note on this clone: A far larger clone is only one base removed, so a read error is likely. Distinct nucleotide sequences in the sample also encode this CDR3. The chain joins TRDV2 to TRDJ3, with 8 bases identical to TRDD3. CDR1 is GEAIGNYY, CDR2 EKD, per germline. This CDR3 is built from 23 residues. The CDR3 DNA reads TGTGCCTGTGACACCGTTGTCCGGGATACGCCGGAAGAAACCTCCTGGGATACCCGACAGATGTTTTTC. Protein sequence: CACDTVVRDTPEETSWDTRQMFF.

This clone was counted only a few times. This DNA's translation and the protein TCRdb lists, from a much larger clone, do not match at residue 11, likely due to a read error; the protein shown is translated from the DNA. The chain combines TRDV2 with TRDJ1; D gene uncertain. Germline CDR1 and CDR2: GEAIGNYY and EKD. This CDR3 is built from 13 residues. The CDR3 protein is CACDPLKADKPIF. Written as DNA, the CDR3 is TGTGCCTGTGACCCTTTAAAGGCCGATAAACCCATCTTT.

As for this clone: A read error likely explains this, since a far larger clone differs by one base. Other nucleotide sequences in the sample specify the same CDR3. This chain links TRDV2 with TRDJ1; TRDD3 might be the D (5 bases). The CDR3 is 14 amino acids. Trimming removed 4 bases at V and 7 bases at J, with 18 bases between. The germline CDR1 and CDR2 sequences are GEAIGNYY and EKD. In DNA, the CDR3 is TGTGCCTGTGAGCCCTTAACTCCGGGGGTTAAACTCATCTTT. This translates into CACEPLTPGVKLIF.

Many counts were recorded for this clone. A far larger clone is off by one base, so a read error is likely. The chain links TRDV2 to TRDJ1; the D gene is possibly TRDD3 (5 bases). The CDR3 is 13 residues long. Germline V CDR1 and CDR2: GEAIGNYY, EKD. For the CDR3, the DNA is TGTGCCTGTGACACCTGGGGCACCGATAAACCCATCTTT. Amino acids: CACDTWGTDKPIF.

Turning to this clone: The likely explanation is a read error, given a far larger clone one base away. Other DNA sequences within the sample encode an identical CDR3. The J gene is TRDJ1, the V gene TRDV2; perhaps TRDD3 as D (5 bases). Trimming pared 0 bases from V and 3 bases from J, leaving 25 bases between. Germline CDR1 GEAIGNYY, CDR2 EKD. The CDR3 is made up of 19 amino acids. The CDR3 loop is CACDTVIGWGIYPADKLIF. The CDR3, as DNA: TGTGCCTGTGACACCGTTATTGGGTGGGGTATTTACCCGGCCGATAAACTCATCTTT.

For this clone: The TCRdb record carries a much larger clone's protein, which differs from this DNA's translation at residue 5; a read error is the likely cause, and the protein listed here is the DNA translation. This chain uses TRDV2 with TRDJ1, with TRDD3 matching over 7 bases. V trimming: 3 bases; J trimming: 0 bases; junction bases outside the gene matches: 9. Germline V gene data show CDR1 as GEAIGNYY and CDR2 as EKD. The CDR3 length is 16 residues. In nucleotides, the CDR3 is TGTGCCTGTGACTCGCTGGGGGGGGCATACACCGATAAACTCATCTTT. This codes for CACDSLGGAYTDKLIF.

Regarding this clone: TCRdb has a much larger clone's protein, which differs at residue 11 from the translation of this DNA, likely because of a read error; what is shown is the protein translated from the DNA. This rearrangement joins TRDV2 to TRDJ1; 10 nucleotides agree with TRDD3. The CDR3 length is 17 residues. V shed 1 base, J shed 0 bases, and the junction held 7 bases outside the gene matches. CDR1 and CDR2 from the germline V gene are GEAIGNYY and EKD. In DNA, the CDR3 is TGTGCCTGTGACACTGTAGGGGGATACGGTTACACCGATAAACTCATCTTT. The encoded protein is CACDTVGGYGYTDKLIF.